The rows below give T cell receptor beta chains drawn from one sample of a study of cytomegalovirus exposure and HLA in healthy donors. Clones were sequenced by immunoSEQ multiplex PCR, and TCRdb holds only the in-frame ones, with some missing. The sample totals tens of thousands of clones. The specimen sequenced was PBMCs. The receptors derive from a man in his forties in good health and CMV-seronegative. CDR3s include the opening cysteine and the closing phenylalanine or tryptophan. Each record gives: CDR3 protein, V gene, J gene.

CASSRGTNQGNIQYF	TRBV6-5	TRBJ2-4
CASFPNQGLSNGYTF	TRBV19	TRBJ1-2
CASSPPLQKETQYF	TRBV18	TRBJ2-5
CASSLQQGAYEQYF	TRBV7-3	TRBJ2-7
CASSFITSTGELFF	TRBV7-8	TRBJ2-2
CASSYSEVSEQFF	TRBV6-5	TRBJ2-1
CASSLASGEGYTF	TRBV7-7	TRBJ1-2
CASREQGGTEAFF	TRBV6-5	TRBJ1-1
CASSADSMNTEAFF	TRBV19	TRBJ1-1
CASSLESDEQYF	TRBV5-6	TRBJ2-7
CASSTTGRAFNQPQHF	TRBV2	TRBJ1-5
CASSYRTGNTGELFF	TRBV6-5	TRBJ2-2
CASRIGESNQPQHF	TRBV6-5	TRBJ1-5
CASSDFRDTGELFF	TRBV6-1	TRBJ2-2
CASSLSRGGTDTQYF	TRBV11-2	TRBJ2-3
CASSQERVGTQYF	TRBV14	TRBJ2-5
CASSSGQGVQPQHF	TRBV2	TRBJ1-5
CASLGGAFNQPQHF	TRBV6-1	TRBJ1-5
CASSARTGEGNQPQHF	TRBV27	TRBJ1-5
CASSVDRDANEKLFF	TRBV9	TRBJ1-4
CASSLSGGVLMNEQFF	TRBV5-1	TRBJ2-1
CASSLFSASNTGELFF	TRBV5-1	TRBJ2-2
CASSLPGANTEAFF	TRBV5-4	TRBJ1-1
CAWNSERAVYGYTF	TRBV30	TRBJ1-2
CASTRTGGTEAFF	TRBV5-4	TRBJ1-1
CAWSSRGTANQPQHF	TRBV30	TRBJ1-5
CASSPSGVLAYEQYF	TRBV7-9	TRBJ2-7
CASSLAKGRETQYF	TRBV5-1	TRBJ2-5
CASSLSGQGPDNEQFF	TRBV5-1	TRBJ2-1
CASRPGQGWEKLFF	TRBV28	TRBJ1-4
CASSLTPDSPLHF	TRBV7-3	TRBJ1-6
CASSQLDRGGSPLHF	TRBV4-1	TRBJ1-6
CASSDEGQVHYEQYF	TRBV6-6	TRBJ2-7
CASSLWTGGHNSPLHF	TRBV4-1	TRBJ1-6
CASSLGGGLRDSYEQYF	TRBV5-1	TRBJ2-7
CASSYRRTGGNEKLFF	TRBV6-5	TRBJ1-4
CASSISGLVNQPQHF	TRBV2	TRBJ1-5